The present TCR beta chain was sequenced within a study of Tregs in tolerant kidney transplant recipients. Germline V gene sequence: CDR1 SGHNT, CDR2 YYREEE (reference sequence). There are 14 residues in the CDR3. V was pared by 2 bases and J by 8 bases, with 14 bases between. Measured with immunoSEQ multiplex PCR; TCRdb has only the in-frame clones, and not every one. Here the sample spans some 90,000 clones, roughly 92% being singletons. Points from the study as a whole: No direct test of biological reproducibility was done here. Validation in larger populations is needed because few patients were studied.

Unstimulated regulatory T cells (CD4+CD25+CD127-), CD4+CD25- non-regulatory cells, CD4 and CD8 cells were FACS-sorted from thawed PBMCs. About this clone itself: What it binds is unknown.

The J gene is TRBJ1-3, the V gene TRBV5-4; the D gene is possibly TRBD1 (6 bases). The receptor comes from a human donor in good health. Sequences were obtained from CD8+ T cells from blood. This CDR3 is CASSLQGTGDTIYF. In nucleotides, the CDR3 is TGTGCCAGCAGCTTACAGGGCACGGGGGACACCATATATTTT.